This T cell receptor (beta chain) was observed in a study of molecular identifiers for immune sequencing clone quantification. Study-wide results and limits: Clone sizes could be underestimated for highly expanded clones when identical TCR molecules share a barcode. Clonotypes surpassing 20 RNA copies contained over 99% of effector molecules, versus under 1% in naive cells.

Preparation of naive CD8 libraries involved roughly 17,000 to 1,000,000 sorted cells and 10%, 30% or 50% RNA. Sorting isolated naive CD8 T cells as CD8+CD4-CCR7+CD45RA+ events. Ten or more counts support this clonotype. Its antigen remains unidentified. One entry per CDR3 protein results from TCRdb running MiXCR on the PCR reads. The sample includes approximately 40,000 distinct CDR3 sequences, 24% of them seen just once. Germline V gene sequence: CDR1 PRHDT, CDR2 FYEKMQ (reference sequence). Trimming removed 5 bases from V and 4 bases from J; junction bases left unmatched: 6. The CDR3 covers 15 residues.

The source of this sequence is a human donor in good health. Some libraries in this study had Jurkat cell RNA spiked in. Sequencing was carried out using naive CD8+ T cells from blood, with Jurkat cell RNA spiked in. Regarding subset: FACS-sorted CD8+CD4-CCR7+CD45RA+ naive T cells. V is TRBV13 and J is TRBJ2-3; 10 bases agree with TRBD2. The CDR3 spells CASSPSGSGPDTQYF. The CDR3 coding sequence is TGTGCCAGCAGCCCTAGCGGGAGTGGGCCAGATACGCAGTATTTT.